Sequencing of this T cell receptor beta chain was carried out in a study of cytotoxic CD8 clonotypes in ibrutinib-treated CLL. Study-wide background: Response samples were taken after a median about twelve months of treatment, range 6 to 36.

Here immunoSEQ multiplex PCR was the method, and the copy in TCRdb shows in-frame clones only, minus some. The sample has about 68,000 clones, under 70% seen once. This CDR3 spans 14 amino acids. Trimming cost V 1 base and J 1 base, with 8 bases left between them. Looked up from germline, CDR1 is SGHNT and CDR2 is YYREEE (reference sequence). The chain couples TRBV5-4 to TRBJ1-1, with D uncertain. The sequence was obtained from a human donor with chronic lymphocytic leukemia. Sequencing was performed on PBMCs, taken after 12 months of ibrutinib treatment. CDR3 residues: CASSLLGKNTEAFF. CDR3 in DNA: TGTGCCAGCAGCTTGCTGGGGAAGAACACTGAAGCTTTCTTT. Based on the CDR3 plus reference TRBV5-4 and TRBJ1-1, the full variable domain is ETGVTQSPTHLIKTRGQQVTLRCSSQSGHNTVSWYQQALGQGPQFIFQYYREEENGRGNFPPRFSGLQFPNYSSELNVNALELDDSALYLCASSLLGKNTEAFFGQGTRLTVV.